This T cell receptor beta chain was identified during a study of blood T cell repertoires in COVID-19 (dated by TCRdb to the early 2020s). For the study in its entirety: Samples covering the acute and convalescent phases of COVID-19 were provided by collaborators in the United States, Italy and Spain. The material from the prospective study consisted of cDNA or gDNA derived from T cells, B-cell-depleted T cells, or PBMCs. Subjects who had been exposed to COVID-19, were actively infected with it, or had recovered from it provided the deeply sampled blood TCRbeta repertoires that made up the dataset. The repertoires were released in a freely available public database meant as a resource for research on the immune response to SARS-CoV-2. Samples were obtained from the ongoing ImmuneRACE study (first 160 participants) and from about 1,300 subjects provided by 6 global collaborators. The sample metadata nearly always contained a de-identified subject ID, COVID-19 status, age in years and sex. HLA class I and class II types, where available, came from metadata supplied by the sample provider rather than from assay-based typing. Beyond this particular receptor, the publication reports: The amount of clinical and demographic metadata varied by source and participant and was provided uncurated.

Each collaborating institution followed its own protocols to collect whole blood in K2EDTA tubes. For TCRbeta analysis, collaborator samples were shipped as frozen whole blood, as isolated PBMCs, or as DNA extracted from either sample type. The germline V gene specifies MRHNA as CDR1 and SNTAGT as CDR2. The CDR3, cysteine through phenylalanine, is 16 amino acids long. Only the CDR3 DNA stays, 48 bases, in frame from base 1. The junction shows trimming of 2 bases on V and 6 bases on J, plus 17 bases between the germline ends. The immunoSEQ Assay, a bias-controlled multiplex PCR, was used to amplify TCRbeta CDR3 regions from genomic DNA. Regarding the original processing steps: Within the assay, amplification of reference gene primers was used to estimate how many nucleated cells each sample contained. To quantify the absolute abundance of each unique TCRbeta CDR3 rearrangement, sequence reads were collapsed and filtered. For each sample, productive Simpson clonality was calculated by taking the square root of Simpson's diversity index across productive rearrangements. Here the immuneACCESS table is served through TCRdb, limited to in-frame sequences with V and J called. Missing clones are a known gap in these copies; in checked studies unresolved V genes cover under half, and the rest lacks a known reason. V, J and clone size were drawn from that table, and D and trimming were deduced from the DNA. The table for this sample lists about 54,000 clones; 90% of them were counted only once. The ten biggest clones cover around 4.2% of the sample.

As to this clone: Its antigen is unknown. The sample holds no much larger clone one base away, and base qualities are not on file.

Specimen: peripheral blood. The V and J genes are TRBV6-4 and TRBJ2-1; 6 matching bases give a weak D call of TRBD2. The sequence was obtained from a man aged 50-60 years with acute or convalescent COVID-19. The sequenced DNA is TGTGCCAGCAGTGACCCGGGCAGCAGGAGGGCCAATGAGCAGTTCTTC. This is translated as CASSDPGSRRANEQFF.